Here is one T cell receptor beta chain with its context. Its target is not known. This CDR3 is built from 16 residues. Germline V gives CDR1 MNHEY, CDR2 SMNVEV (reference sequence). V was clipped by 5 bases and J by 6 bases; unmatched bases: 11. Every patient was affected by relapse after autologous stem cell transplantation, while exposure to brentuximab vedotin was not uniform. Best responses were complete response, partial response or progressive disease. The data originate from a study of PD-1 blockade in classical Hodgkin lymphoma. Study at large: Patients had nivolumab dosed at 3 mg/kg, delivered intravenously every 2 weeks. Study-wide results and limits: TCR diversity in CD4+, not CD8+, cells rose significantly by C4D1. Complete responders started with a diversity level that resembled newly diagnosed patients at baseline.

Produced via immunoSEQ multiplex PCR; TCRdb's table is partial and in-frame only. This table has about 90,000 clones, 80% to 90% appearing once. The V gene is TRBV27, the J gene TRBJ1-2; TRBD1 matches at 11 bases. The sequences come from peripheral blood mononuclear cells (PBMCs), collected before the second cycle of nivolumab. The receptor was isolated from a human donor with classical Hodgkin lymphoma. DNA of the CDR3: TGTGCCAGCAGTGAGTTTTGGACAGGGGGCTTCGATGGCTACACCTTC. Its translation is CASSEFWTGGFDGYTF.